The 29 T cell receptor beta chains below come from one sample, sequenced in a study of T-cell reconstitution after alpha-beta-depleted transplantation in children. Construction of the TCRbeta library involved unique molecular identifiers. TCRdb reprocessed the PCR reads via MiXCR and lists one record per CDR3 protein. Of some 550,000 distinct CDR3 sequences detected, around 19% appear once; the ten largest clones hold around 3.3%. Material: PBMCs from the stem cell graft donor, obtained from the stem cell graft. These TCRs come from a human donor who donated a stem cell graft to a child with acute lymphoblastic leukemia.

DNA for the CDR3: TGTGCCAGCACAACCCGACAGGTATTATATCAGCCCCAGCATTTT. As protein: CASTTRQVLYQPQHF. V is TRBV6-1 and J is TRBJ1-5; D possibly corresponds to TRBD1 (6 bases). The CDR3 is 15 residues long. CDR1 is MNHNS and CDR2 is SASEGT in the germline V gene. V lost 7 bases and J 5 bases, leaving 18 bases between the germline ends.

The rearrangement uses TRBV11-2 and TRBJ2-2; TRBD2 matches 10 bases. CDR1 is SGHAT, CDR2 FQNNGV, per germline. The J segment lost 5 bases and the V segment lost 0 bases, leaving 6 bases of the junction unmatched. The CDR3 sequence is 17 residues long. The CDR3 here is CASSLESSGSETGELFF. Here the CDR3 DNA reads TGTGCCAGCAGCTTAGAGTCTAGCGGGAGTGAAACCGGGGAGCTGTTTTTT.

The chain links TRBV20-1 to TRBJ2-2, with D possibly being TRBD2 (6 bases). Trimming shortened V by 1 base and J by 6 bases, and 12 bases separated the two germline ends. The CDR3 totals 14 residues. Germline-derived CDR1 and CDR2 are DFQATT and SNEGSKA (reference sequence). In nucleotides, the CDR3 is TGCAGTGCTAGAGTTTGGGGGGAGGCCGGGGAGCTGTTTTTT. This sequence encodes CSARVWGEAGELFF.

There are a few counts of this clonotype. The chain employs TRBV20-1 and TRBJ2-1; TRBD2 agrees at 10 bases. Germline lookup yields CDR1 DFQATT and CDR2 SNEGSKA (reference sequence). The CDR3 is 15 amino acids. V was pared by 5 bases and J by 6 bases, with 10 bases of the junction left unmatched. The CDR3 reads CSAPRSSGRGNEQFF. CDR3 DNA sequence: TGCAGTGCTCCCCGATCTAGCGGGAGAGGCAATGAGCAGTTCTTC.

This clonotype was found a few times. The chain carries TRBV7-9 and TRBJ1-1, with 10 positions matching TRBD1. CDR3 length: 16 residues. V shed 0 bases, J shed 6 bases, and the junction held 7 bases outside the gene matches. Germline V gene data show CDR1 as SEHNR and CDR2 as FQNEAQ (reference sequence). The CDR3 sequence is CASSLAVTGGRAEAFF. The CDR3 region has the DNA TGTGCCAGCAGCTTAGCGGTGACAGGGGGCCGGGCTGAAGCTTTCTTT.

This clonotype turned up a few times. The rearrangement links TRBV5-1 to TRBJ2-1; TRBD2 agrees at 14 bases. The germline V gene has CDR1 SGHRS and CDR2 YFSETQ. The CDR3 extends over 19 amino acids. Trimming at V came to 3 bases and at J to 0 bases, leaving 8 bases not matched to a gene. The DNA for the CDR3 is TGCGCCAGCAGCTCCCGACTAGCGGGAGGGGTTAGCTCCTACAATGAGCAGTTCTTC. As protein: CASSSRLAGGVSSYNEQFF.

V usage is TRBV6-4 and J usage is TRBJ2-7; D ambiguous. The CDR3 runs 13 residues. CDR1 and CDR2 from the germline V gene are MRHNA and SNTAGT. V was clipped by 3 bases and J by 6 bases, with 12 bases between them. The DNA of the CDR3 is TGTGCCAGCAGTGAAGACTCAATCTCCGAGCAGTACTTC. Its translation is CASSEDSISEQYF.

The CDR3 DNA reads as TGTGCCAGCAGCCCACGTCTTACCTACGAGCAGTACTTC. Amino acid sequence: CASSPRLTYEQYF. The J gene is TRBJ2-7, the V gene TRBV7-8; D unclear. This CDR3 region has 13 residues. Germline-derived CDR1 and CDR2 are SGHVS and FQNEAQ. The V gene lost 5 bases and the J gene lost 2 bases, with 10 bases spanning the gap.

This chain connects TRBV19 to TRBJ1-2; 8 positions agree with TRBD1. The CDR3 is 15 residues long. V was pared by 10 bases and J by 4 bases, with 14 bases of the junction left unmatched. Germline assignment: CDR1 LNHDA and CDR2 SQIVND (reference sequence). The CDR3 nucleotides are TGTGCCACCCCGAACCGCGGACAGGGCGGCTATGGCTACACCTTC. Its protein is CATPNRGQGGYGYTF.

This clonotype was recorded a few times. The chain is built from TRBV10-3 and TRBJ2-1, with TRBD2 identical over 9 bases. CDR3 length equals 15 residues. Germline CDR1 ENHRY, CDR2 SYGVKD. V lost 3 bases and J lost 8; bases outside the gene matches: 8. CDR3 sequence: CAISDWREGHYEQFF. The CDR3 nucleotides are TGTGCCATCAGTGATTGGCGGGAGGGTCACTATGAGCAGTTCTTC.

This clonotype was detected a few times. The chain joins TRBV28 to TRBJ2-7; 10 nucleotides align to TRBD1. CDR3 size: 14 residues. Germline assignment: CDR1 MDHEN and CDR2 SYDVKM. The trim removed 5 bases at V and 5 bases at J, leaving 6 bases unmatched. The CDR3 region is CASSPGTGDHEQYF. Here the CDR3 DNA reads TGTGCCAGCAGTCCCGGGACAGGGGACCACGAGCAGTACTTC.

Only a few counts were recorded for this clonotype. V is TRBV27 and J is TRBJ2-7; D might be TRBD1 or TRBD2, each matching 5 bases. V was shortened by 4 bases and J by 4 bases, with 14 bases between the two germline ends. The CDR3 extends over 14 amino acids. CDR1 is MNHEY, CDR2 SMNVEV, per germline (reference sequence). CDR3 coding DNA: TGTGCCAGCAGTTCCGCCCGGGGCGATTACGAGCAGTACTTC. It translates to CASSSARGDYEQYF.

J is TRBJ2-2 and V is TRBV3-1; D might be TRBD1 (6 bases). Deletions cut 4 bases from V and 1 base from J, with 10 bases between. Germline loops: CDR1 LGHDT, CDR2 YNNKEL (reference sequence). The CDR3 has 15 residues. The CDR3 DNA reads TGTGCCAGCAGCCTCAGGGGATTGAACACCGGGGAGCTGTTTTTT. Translating gives CASSLRGLNTGELFF.

The chain joins TRBV9 to TRBJ2-7, with D hard to call. Germline V gene sequence: CDR1 SGDLS, CDR2 YYNGEE. This CDR3 has 16 amino acids. V was clipped by 4 bases and J by 2 bases, with 19 bases between them. The CDR3: CASSKGNGLDPYEQYF. In nucleotides, the CDR3 is TGTGCCAGCAGCAAGGGAAATGGGCTAGACCCCTACGAGCAGTACTTC.

This clonotype was observed a few times. The CDR3 protein is CASSFPVAGPNEQFF. The CDR3 nucleotides read TGCGCCAGCAGCTTCCCAGTAGCGGGTCCGAATGAGCAGTTCTTC. The V and J genes are TRBV5-1 and TRBJ2-1, with TRBD2 matching 7 bases. CDR3 length: 15 amino acids. Looked up from germline, CDR1 is SGHRS and CDR2 is YFSETQ. The trim removed 2 bases at V and 7 bases at J, leaving 9 bases unmatched.

The V gene is TRBV9, the J gene TRBJ2-1, with D perhaps assigned TRBD1 or TRBD2 (5 bases each). The CDR3 covers 15 residues. With 4 bases removed from V and 0 bases from J, the gap between germline ends came to 11 bases. The germline CDR1 and CDR2 sequences are SGDLS and YYNGEE. The CDR3, as DNA: TGTGCCAGCAGCCCCCCCGGGGCCTCCTACAATGAGCAGTTCTTC. Protein: CASSPPGASYNEQFF. Drawing the rest from reference TRBV9 and TRBJ2-1, the complete variable domain is DSGVTQTPKHLITATGQRVTLRCSPRSGDLSVYWYQQSLDQGLQFLIQYYNGEERAKGNILERFSAQQFPDLHSELNLSSLELGDSALYFCASSPPGASYNEQFFGPGTRLTVL.

A few counts support this clonotype. The chain combines TRBV5-6 with TRBJ2-1, with D unresolved. Trimming removed 4 bases at V and 7 bases at J, with 15 bases between. CDR3 size: 14 residues. From germline, CDR1 is SGHDT and CDR2 YYEEEE. CDR3 region: CASSPTGFLNEQFF. The CDR3, as DNA: TGTGCCAGCAGCCCCACCGGCTTTTTAAATGAGCAGTTCTTC.

This clonotype has only a few counts. The V call is TRBV5-1, the J call TRBJ1-2, with unresolved D. Germline V gene sequence: CDR1 SGHRS, CDR2 YFSETQ. With 0 bases removed from V and 6 bases from J, the gap between germline ends came to 12 bases. CDR3 length equals 14 residues. The CDR3 sequence: CASSLETPTDGYTF. CDR3 DNA: TGCGCCAGCAGCTTGGAGACCCCAACGGATGGCTACACCTTC.

This clonotype was observed a handful of times. V is TRBV5-1 and J is TRBJ2-7, with D unresolved. CDR1 is SGHRS and CDR2 is YFSETQ in the germline V gene. Trimming removed 0 bases from V and 1 base from J, with 14 bases in between. CDR3 size: 16 residues. The CDR3 DNA reads TGCGCCAGCAGCTTGGAGTCGTTAACGGATTCCTACGAGCAGTACTTC. Translating gives CASSLESLTDSYEQYF.

This clonotype was detected a few times. The chain carries TRBV6-1 and TRBJ2-5, with 7 bases lining up with TRBD2. With 6 bases clipped from V and 0 bases from J, the junction kept 7 bases outside the gene matches. In germline, CDR1 is MNHNS, CDR2 SASEGT. The CDR3 covers 15 residues. In nucleotides, the CDR3 is TGTGCCAGCAGCCCCAATGGGAGGGACCAAGAGACCCAGTACTTC. It translates to CASSPNGRDQETQYF.

This clonotype was counted a few times. The J gene is TRBJ2-7, the V gene TRBV20-1; 7 nucleotides agree with TRBD1. V lost 7 bases, J lost 0 bases, and 6 bases stayed unmatched. The CDR3 is made up of 13 amino acids. Germline V gene sequence: CDR1 DFQATT, CDR2 SNEGSKA (reference sequence). CDR3 nucleotide sequence: TGCAGTGGCCGGGACAGCCTCTCCTACGAGCAGTACTTC. Translation: CSGRDSLSYEQYF.

There are a few counts of this clonotype. V usage is TRBV27 and J usage is TRBJ1-2; 7 bases are a match to TRBD1. The CDR3 runs to 13 residues. The ends lost 5 bases at V and 7 bases at J; junction bases unmatched: 7. CDR1 MNHEY and CDR2 SMNVEV come from the germline V gene (reference sequence). In nucleotides, the CDR3 is TGTGCCAGCAGTCGAGGGGGCGCGGGTGGCTACACCTTC. This translates into CASSRGGAGGYTF.

The V call is TRBV11-1, the J call TRBJ1-1; 7 bases align to TRBD1. The CDR3 consists of 18 residues. The germline V gene encodes CDR1 SGHAT and CDR2 FQDESV (reference sequence). The V and J ends lost 1 base and 2 bases, in that order; junction bases with no gene match: 13. The CDR3 loop is CASSLGSRGGAKNTEAFF. Written as DNA, the CDR3 is TGTGCCAGCAGCTTAGGATCGCGAGGGGGCGCAAAAAACACTGAAGCTTTCTTT. The full variable domain, in which reference TRBV11-1 and TRBJ1-1 provide the parts outside the CDR3, is EAEVAQSPRYKITEKSQAVAFWCDPISGHATLYWYRQILGQGPELLVQFQDESVVDDSQLPKDRFSAERLKGVDSTLKIQPAELGDSAMYLCASSLGSRGGAKNTEAFFGQGTRLTVV.

This clonotype has a count of ten or more. The chain combines TRBV5-1 with TRBJ2-7, with D hard to call. V was cut by 0 bases and J by 1 base, with 11 bases left in between. CDR3 length equals 15 residues. CDR1 and CDR2 (germline): SGHRS, YFSETQ. In DNA form, the CDR3 reads TGCGCCAGCAGCTTGGGTGGAGAATTTTCCTACGAGCAGTACTTC. Translation gives CASSLGGEFSYEQYF. Using reference TRBV5-1 and TRBJ2-7 for the parts outside the CDR3, the full variable domain is KAGVTQTPRYLIKTRGQQVTLSCSPISGHRSVSWYQQTPGQGLQFLFEYFSETQRNKGNFPGRFSGRQFSNSRSEMNVSTLELGDSALYLCASSLGGEFSYEQYFGPGTRLTVT.

This clonotype was observed a handful of times. This chain joins TRBV27 and TRBJ1-2; D perhaps matches TRBD1 (6 bases). The germline V gene encodes CDR1 MNHEY and CDR2 SMNVEV (reference sequence). Deletions cut 0 bases from V and 5 bases from J, with 16 bases between. The CDR3 contains 16 residues. The CDR3 reads CASSLSTQQGLYGYTF. CDR3 bases: TGTGCCAGCAGTTTATCGACCCAACAGGGCCTTTATGGCTACACCTTC.

The CDR3 sequence: CASSLPTSGVYNEQFF. For the CDR3, the DNA is TGCGCCAGCAGCCTCCCGACTAGCGGGGTCTACAATGAGCAGTTCTTC. The chain employs TRBV5-1 and TRBJ2-1, with 11 bases that match TRBD2. Germline-derived CDR1 and CDR2 are SGHRS and YFSETQ. The CDR3 covers 16 residues. With 4 bases clipped from V and 3 bases from J, the junction kept 6 bases outside the gene matches.

The chain links TRBV5-1 to TRBJ1-4; possible D gene TRBD1, 5 bases. V lost 3 bases and J 6 bases, leaving 9 bases between the germline ends. The length of the CDR3 is 13 residues. Germline lookup yields CDR1 SGHRS and CDR2 YFSETQ. CDR3 protein: CASSSRGDEKLFF. The CDR3 bases are TGCGCCAGCAGCTCGAGGGGAGATGAAAAACTGTTTTTT.

CDR3 sequence (DNA): TGCAGTGCTAGAGAACGGACTAGCCGGAACCAAGAGACCCAGTACTTC. Amino acids: CSARERTSRNQETQYF. This chain links TRBV20-1 with TRBJ2-5; 8 nucleotides agree with TRBD2. Germline CDR1 DFQATT, CDR2 SNEGSKA (reference sequence). The CDR3 is 16 residues long. The ends lost 0 bases at V and 0 bases at J; junction bases unmatched: 6.

The chain is built from TRBV20-1 and TRBJ1-2; 7 bases are shared with TRBD1. V lost 5 bases, J lost 1 base, and 7 bases stayed unmatched. CDR1 and CDR2 from the germline V gene are DFQATT and SNEGSKA (reference sequence). The CDR3 covers 14 residues. The CDR3 coding sequence is TGCAGTGCTTCGAAACCAGGGGGTAACTATGGCTACACCTTC. It encodes CSASKPGGNYGYTF.